The present T cell receptor beta chain was sequenced within a study of radiotherapy plus CTLA-4 blockade in lung cancer. Study information: Overall, approximately 19% of patients showed an objective response, while 31% attained disease control. Study results and limitations: Clones of tumor-derived TCRs expanded in blood after radiotherapy plus ipilimumab.

Points on this clone: Its cognate antigen is unknown.

Only in-frame clones appear in the TCRdb table, and some are missing; sequencing was by immunoSEQ multiplex PCR. The table includes over 60,000 clones, around 84% detected once. This CDR3 is built from 15 residues. Germline V CDR1 and CDR2: MDHEN, SYDVKM. Trimming left V 7 bases short and J 6 bases short, with 16 bases between. Focal radiation and CTLA-4 blockade (ipilimumab) were tested in chemo-refractory metastatic non-small-cell lung cancer patients. V and J are TRBV28 and TRBJ1-6; D unclear. The sequence came from a human donor with non-small cell lung cancer who had stable disease on radiotherapy plus ipilimumab. Here the sequenced sample was peripheral blood, taken from a patient treated with radiotherapy plus ipilimumab. The CDR3 here is CASTPPRRSNSPLHF. Written as DNA, the CDR3 is TGTGCCAGCACGCCCCCTCGACGGAGTAATTCACCCCTCCACTTT.